These 24 T cell receptor beta chains were all obtained from the same sample, sequenced in a study of blood T cell repertoires in COVID-19. Some clones are missing from TCRdb's copy, which holds only in-frame ones; the method was immunoSEQ multiplex PCR. The sample records approximately 200,000 clones, roughly 81% being singletons. The sequenced sample was peripheral blood. These receptors all come from a woman older than 75 with COVID-19, enrolled during active disease.

The chain couples TRBV7-9 to TRBJ2-5; D gene unclear. Trimming stripped 8 bases from V and 6 bases from J, with 13 bases between. The CDR3 is made up of 12 amino acids. CDR1 SEHNR and CDR2 FQNEAQ come from the germline V gene (reference sequence). The CDR3 loop is CASAAPMKTQYF. CDR3 nucleotide sequence: TGTGCCAGCGCCGCCCCTATGAAGACCCAGTACTTC.

The chain links TRBV2 to TRBJ1-6; possibly TRBD1 for D (5 bases). The CDR3 consists of 15 residues. Trimming took off 7 bases at V and 0 bases at J, with 10 bases between the two ends. Germline CDR1 SNHLY, CDR2 FYNNEI. CDR3 DNA: TGTGCCAGCATCAAAGACAGCTCCTATAATTCACCCCTCCACTTT. This gives the protein CASIKDSSYNSPLHF. The full variable domain, completed using reference TRBV2 and TRBJ1-6, is EPEVTQTPSHQVTQMGQEVILRCVPISNHLYFYWYRQILGQKVEFLVSFYNNEISEKSEIFDDQFSVERPDGSNFTLKIRSTKLEDSAMYFCASIKDSSYNSPLHFGNGTRLTVT.

V usage is TRBV3-1 (or the pseudogene TRBV3-2) and J usage is TRBJ1-1, with a tentative D call TRBD1 (5 bases). The CDR3 is made up of 14 amino acids. Between the trimmed V and J ends, which lost 0 bases and 7 bases, there was a span of 12 bases. CDR1 is LGHDT and CDR2 is YNNKEL in the germline V gene (reference sequence). The CDR3 here is CASSQDRAWGEAFF. CDR3 sequence (DNA): TGTGCCAGCAGCCAAGACAGGGCCTGGGGTGAAGCTTTCTTT.

The gene calls are TRBV5-1 and TRBJ2-7, with no clear D. Trimming left V 2 bases short and J 2 bases short, with 5 bases between. CDR3 length: 12 amino acids. CDR1 SGHRS and CDR2 YFSETQ come from the germline V gene. The CDR3 sequence: CASSFTAYEQYF. CDR3 DNA: TGCGCCAGCAGCTTTACGGCCTACGAGCAGTACTTC.

V usage is TRBV19 and J usage is TRBJ1-2, with D possibly being TRBD1 (6 bases). CDR3 length: 15 residues. V was pared by 7 bases and J by 3 bases, with 18 bases between. The germline V gene encodes CDR1 LNHDA and CDR2 SQIVND (reference sequence). CDR3 in amino acids: CASMEEGGRDYGYTF. The CDR3 coding sequence is TGTGCCAGTATGGAGGAAGGGGGTCGTGACTATGGCTACACCTTC.

This clone was observed a single time. The identical CDR3 is also encoded by other nucleotide sequences in the sample. V gene TRBV5-1 combines with J gene TRBJ1-1; possibly TRBD1 for D (6 bases). The CDR3 extends over 13 amino acids. The ends were cut back, 2 bases at V and 4 bases at J, with 9 bases in the middle. Germline V lookup: CDR1 SGHRS, CDR2 YFSETQ. The CDR3 bases are TGCGCCAGCAGCTTACAGGGCGGCACTGAAGCTTTCTTT. Its protein is CASSLQGGTEAFF.

The rearrangement links TRBV19 to TRBJ1-2; TRBD1 matches 9 bases. With V trimmed by 3 bases and J by 4 bases, 6 bases remained unmatched. The germline V gene encodes CDR1 LNHDA and CDR2 SQIVND (reference sequence). The CDR3 sequence is 15 residues long. CDR3 sequence reads: CASSIGQGQSYGYTF. The CDR3 bases are TGTGCCAGTAGTATCGGACAGGGGCAGAGCTATGGCTACACCTTC. Together with reference TRBV19 and TRBJ1-2, the CDR3 gives the full variable domain: DGGITQSPKYLFRKEGQNVTLSCEQNLNHDAMYWYRQDPGQGLRLIYYSQIVNDFQKGDIAEGYSVSREKKESFPLTVTSAQKNPTAFYLCASSIGQGQSYGYTFGSGTRLTVV.

J is TRBJ1-2 and V is TRBV5-6; D gene unclear. V was cut by 4 bases and J by 5 bases, with 9 bases left in between. The CDR3 spans 12 residues. Germline CDR1 is SGHDT and CDR2 is YYEEEE. The CDR3 sequence is CASSPGFYGYTF. CDR3 DNA sequence: TGTGCCAGCAGCCCGGGGTTTTATGGCTACACCTTC. Variable domain in full (rest from reference TRBV5-6 and TRBJ1-2): DAGVTQSPTHLIKTRGQQVTLRCSPKSGHDTVSWYQQALGQGPQFIFQYYEEEERQRGNFPDRFSGHQFPNYSSELNVNALLLGDSALYLCASSPGFYGYTFGSGTRLTVV.

The chain carries TRBV3-1 (or the pseudogene TRBV3-2) and TRBJ1-2; 8 bases fit TRBD1. The V gene end was trimmed by 1 base and the J gene end by 7 bases; junction bases not matched to a gene: 5. This CDR3 comprises 14 residues. In germline, CDR1 is LGHDT, CDR2 YNNKEL (reference sequence). This CDR3 reads CASSQANRGSGYTF. The CDR3 coding sequence is TGTGCCAGCAGCCAAGCAAACAGGGGGTCTGGCTACACCTTC.

This clone showed up just a few times. V gene TRBV2 combines with J gene TRBJ1-2, with D unresolved. Trimming left V 5 bases short and J 3 bases short, with 10 bases between. Germline CDR1 is SNHLY and CDR2 is FYNNEI. CDR3 length equals 13 residues. The CDR3 is CASSSYGDYGYTF. CDR3 DNA: TGTGCCAGCAGTTCATACGGGGACTATGGCTACACCTTC.

V and J are TRBV11-2 and TRBJ2-3, with TRBD2 matching over 10 bases. Germline CDR1 reads SGHAT; CDR2 reads FQNNGV. This CDR3 is 17 amino acids long. V shed 0 bases, J shed 1 base, and the junction held 4 bases outside the gene matches. The CDR3 protein is CASSLDPSGGGTDTQYF. The CDR3 coding sequence is TGTGCCAGCAGCTTAGATCCCAGCGGGGGGGGCACAGATACGCAGTATTTT.

The genes are TRBV10-1 and TRBJ2-3; D is perhaps TRBD1 (5 bases). V shed 3 bases and J shed 0 bases, with 16 bases lying between them. The germline V gene encodes CDR1 WNHNN and CDR2 SYGVQD (reference sequence). This CDR3 has 17 residues. Here the CDR3 DNA reads TGCGCCAGCAGTGACTCCAACAGGCCTGGGAGCACAGATACGCAGTATTTT. Residues: CASSDSNRPGSTDTQYF.

This chain joins TRBV2 and TRBJ2-7; 8 nucleotides line up with TRBD1. The CDR3 is 14 amino acids. Trimming at V came to 7 bases and at J to 2 bases, leaving 7 bases not matched to a gene. The germline V gene has CDR1 SNHLY and CDR2 FYNNEI. The DNA for the CDR3 is TGTGCCAGCAACCTCGACAGGGGTGCCTACGAGCAGTACTTC. Residues: CASNLDRGAYEQYF.

The CDR3 spells CASSYVSSYEQYF. In DNA, the CDR3 is TGTGCCAGCAGTTACGTCAGCTCCTACGAGCAGTACTTC. This chain joins TRBV6-2 or TRBV6-3 and TRBJ2-7; D gene unclear. The V end lost 2 bases, the J end lost 0 bases, and 5 bases lay between the germline ends. The CDR3 is 13 amino acids. Germline V gene sequence: CDR1 MNHEY, CDR2 SVGEGT.

V usage is TRBV5-4 and J usage is TRBJ2-1, with TRBD2 identical over 7 bases. V shed 0 bases and J 8 bases; nucleotides not matched to a gene: 11. The germline V gene encodes CDR1 SGHNT and CDR2 YYREEE (reference sequence). The CDR3 is made up of 16 amino acids. CDR3 DNA sequence: TGTGCCAGCAGCTTGGGGGGGGGAGGAGATAGTCATGAGCAGTTCTTC. Protein: CASSLGGGGDSHEQFF. Looking up the rest from reference TRBV5-4 and TRBJ2-1 gives the full variable domain: ETGVTQSPTHLIKTRGQQVTLRCSSQSGHNTVSWYQQALGQGPQFIFQYYREEENGRGNFPPRFSGLQFPNYSSELNVNALELDDSALYLCASSLGGGGDSHEQFFGPGTRLTVL.

V gene TRBV25-1 combines with J gene TRBJ2-1; D call uncertain. This CDR3 comprises 12 residues. CDR1 and CDR2 from the germline V gene are MGHDK and SYGVNS. V lost 6 bases and J lost 7, with 10 bases in between. The chain's CDR3 is CASSPGGNEQFF. In nucleotides, the CDR3 is TGTGCCAGCAGCCCCGGCGGAAATGAGCAGTTCTTC.

V and J are TRBV5-1 and TRBJ2-1; 13 positions agree with TRBD2. Germline CDR1 SGHRS, CDR2 YFSETQ. V lost 2 bases to trimming and J lost 6 bases; unmatched junction nucleotides: 2. The CDR3 has 15 residues. This CDR3 reads CASSLGTSGVNEQFF. The CDR3 DNA reads TGCGCCAGCAGCTTAGGGACTAGCGGGGTCAATGAGCAGTTCTTC.

J is TRBJ2-7 and V is TRBV5-1, with TRBD1 matching over 7 bases. Trimming took 2 bases from V and 3 from J; bases not matched to a gene: 2. Germline CDR1 reads SGHRS; CDR2 reads YFSETQ. The CDR3 sequence is 13 residues long. As DNA, the CDR3 is TGCGCCAGCAGCTTAGGACAGGTCTACGAGCAGTACTTC. Residues: CASSLGQVYEQYF.

The chain has TRBV7-8 and TRBJ2-5; 11 bases are a match to TRBD2. From germline, CDR1 is SGHVS and CDR2 FQNEAQ. J gave up 2 bases and V 9 bases, and 26 bases lay outside the gene matches. The CDR3 consists of 21 residues. CDR3 region: CASSVPLEGYRGLAVQETQYF. The CDR3 nucleotides are TGTGCCAGTAGCGTTCCACTAGAGGGGTACAGGGGACTAGCGGTGCAAGAGACCCAGTACTTC.

The chain couples TRBV7-6 to TRBJ2-3; 7 nucleotides agree with TRBD2. Germline loops: CDR1 SGHVS, CDR2 FNYEAQ. The length of the CDR3 is 16 residues. Unmatched junction bases numbered 9, after V lost 5 bases and J lost 1 base. CDR3 in amino acids: CASSVKIAGRTDTQYF. The CDR3 nucleotides are TGTGCCAGCAGCGTCAAAATAGCGGGTCGCACAGATACGCAGTATTTT. The full variable domain, in which reference TRBV7-6 and TRBJ2-3 provide the parts outside the CDR3, is GAGVSQSPRYKVTKRGQDVALRCDPISGHVSLYWYRQALGQGPEFLTYFNYEAQQDKSGLPNDRFSAERPEGSISTLTIQRTEQRDSAMYRCASSVKIAGRTDTQYFGPGTRLTVL.

The V and J genes are TRBV5-1 and TRBJ1-3; 7 bases line up with TRBD1. Losses at the gene ends were 7 bases for V and 2 bases for J; bases not matched to a gene: 9. Germline CDR1 reads SGHRS; CDR2 reads YFSETQ. The CDR3 loop spans 15 amino acids. The CDR3 bases are TGCGCCAGCCGAGAACAGGGGAGCCCTGGAAACACCATATATTTT. Protein product: CASREQGSPGNTIYF.

This rearrangement joins TRBV11-2 to TRBJ2-1; 14 bases align to TRBD2. This CDR3 comprises 16 residues. Unmatched junction bases numbered 6, after V lost 2 bases and J lost 9 bases. Germline loops: CDR1 SGHAT, CDR2 FQNNGV. The CDR3 here is CASSLYPTSGRGEQFF. CDR3 DNA: TGTGCCAGCAGCTTATATCCGACTAGCGGGAGGGGTGAGCAGTTCTTC.

This clone was seen a single time. The V gene is TRBV2, the J gene TRBJ2-2; D remains ambiguous. Germline CDR1 SNHLY, CDR2 FYNNEI. The CDR3 spans 15 residues. V was pared by 4 bases and J by 3 bases, with 12 bases between. CDR3 amino acids: CASSVVRPYTGELFF. CDR3 bases: TGTGCCAGCAGTGTGGTCAGGCCATACACCGGGGAGCTGTTTTTT.

The chain uses TRBV9 and TRBJ2-3; 8 nucleotides agree with TRBD2. The ends lost 3 bases at V and 1 base at J; junction bases unmatched: 7. Germline CDR1 reads SGDLS; CDR2 reads YYNGEE. The CDR3 totals 16 residues. The CDR3 region is CASSDGTSWGTDTQYF. The DNA for the CDR3 is TGTGCCAGCAGCGATGGGACTAGTTGGGGCACAGATACGCAGTATTTT.